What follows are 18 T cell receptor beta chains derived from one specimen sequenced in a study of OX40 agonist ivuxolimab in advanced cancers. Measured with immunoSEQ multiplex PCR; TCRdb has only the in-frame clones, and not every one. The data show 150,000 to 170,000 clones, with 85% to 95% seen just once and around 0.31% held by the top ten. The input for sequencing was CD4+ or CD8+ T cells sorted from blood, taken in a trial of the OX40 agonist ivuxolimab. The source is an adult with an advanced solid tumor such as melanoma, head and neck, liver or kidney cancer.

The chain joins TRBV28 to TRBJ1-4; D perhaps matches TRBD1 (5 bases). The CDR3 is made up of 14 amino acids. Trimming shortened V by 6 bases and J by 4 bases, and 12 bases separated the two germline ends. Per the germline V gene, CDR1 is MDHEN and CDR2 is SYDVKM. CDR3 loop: CASRSGTFNEKLFF. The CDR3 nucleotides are TGTGCCAGCAGGTCCGGGACCTTTAATGAAAAACTGTTTTTT.

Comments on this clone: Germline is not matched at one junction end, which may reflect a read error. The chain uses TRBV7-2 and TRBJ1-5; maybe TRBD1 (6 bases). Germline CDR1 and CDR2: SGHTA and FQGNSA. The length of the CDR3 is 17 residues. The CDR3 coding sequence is TGTGCCAGCAGCCTAGCTGGGGGGCCGAGGGCCAATCAGCCCCAGCATTTT. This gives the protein CASSLAGGPRANQPQHF.

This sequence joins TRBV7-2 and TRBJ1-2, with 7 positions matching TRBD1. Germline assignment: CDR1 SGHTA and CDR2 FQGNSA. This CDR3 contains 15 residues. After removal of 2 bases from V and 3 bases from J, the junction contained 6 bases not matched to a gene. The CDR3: CASSLPGGGDYGYTF. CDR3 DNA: TGTGCCAGCAGCTTACCGGGAGGGGGCGACTATGGCTACACCTTC.

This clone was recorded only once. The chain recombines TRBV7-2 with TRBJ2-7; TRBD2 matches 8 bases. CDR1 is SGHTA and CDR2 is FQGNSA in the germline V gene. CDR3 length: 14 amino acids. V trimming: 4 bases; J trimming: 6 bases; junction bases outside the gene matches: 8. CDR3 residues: CASSSFRREAEQYF. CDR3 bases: TGTGCCAGCAGCTCCTTTAGGCGGGAGGCCGAGCAGTACTTC.

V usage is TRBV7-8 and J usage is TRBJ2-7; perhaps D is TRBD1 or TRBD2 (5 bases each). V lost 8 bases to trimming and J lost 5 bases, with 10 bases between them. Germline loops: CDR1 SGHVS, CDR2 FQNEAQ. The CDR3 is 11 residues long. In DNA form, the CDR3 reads TGTGCCAGCGAGAGGGGCGACGAGCAGTACTTC. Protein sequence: CASERGDEQYF. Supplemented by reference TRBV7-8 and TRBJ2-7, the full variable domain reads GAGVSQSPRYKVAKRGQDVALRCDPISGHVSLFWYQQALGQGPEFLTYFQNEAQLDKSGLPSDRFFAERPEGSVSTLKIQRTQQEDSAVYLCASERGDEQYFGPGTRLTVT.

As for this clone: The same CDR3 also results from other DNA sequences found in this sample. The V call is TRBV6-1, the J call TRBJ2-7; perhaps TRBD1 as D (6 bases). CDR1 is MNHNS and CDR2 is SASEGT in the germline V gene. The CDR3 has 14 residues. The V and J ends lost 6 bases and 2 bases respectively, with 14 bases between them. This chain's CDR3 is CASSAQTGPYEQYF. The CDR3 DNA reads TGTGCCAGCAGCGCACAAACAGGGCCCTACGAGCAGTACTTC.

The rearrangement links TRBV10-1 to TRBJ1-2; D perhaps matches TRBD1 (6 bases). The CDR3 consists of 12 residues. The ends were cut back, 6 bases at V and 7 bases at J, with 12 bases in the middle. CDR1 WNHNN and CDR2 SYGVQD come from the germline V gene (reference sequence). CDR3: CASSLGQIGYTF. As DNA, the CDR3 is TGCGCCAGCAGCTTAGGACAGATTGGCTACACCTTC.

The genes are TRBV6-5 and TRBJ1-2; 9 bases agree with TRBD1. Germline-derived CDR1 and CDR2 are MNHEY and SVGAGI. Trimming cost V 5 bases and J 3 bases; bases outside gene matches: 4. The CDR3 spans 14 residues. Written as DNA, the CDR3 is TGTGCCAGCAGTCGACAGGGGGTCGACTATGGCTACACCTTC. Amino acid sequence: CASSRQGVDYGYTF.

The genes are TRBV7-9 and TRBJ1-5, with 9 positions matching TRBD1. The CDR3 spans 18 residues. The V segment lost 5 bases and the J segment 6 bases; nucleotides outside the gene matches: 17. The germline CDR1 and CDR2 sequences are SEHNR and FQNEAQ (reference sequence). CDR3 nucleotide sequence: TGTGCCAGCAGCGCAGGCCCCGGGGGACAGGGTCGGGGTCAGCCCCAGCATTTT. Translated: CASSAGPGGQGRGQPQHF.

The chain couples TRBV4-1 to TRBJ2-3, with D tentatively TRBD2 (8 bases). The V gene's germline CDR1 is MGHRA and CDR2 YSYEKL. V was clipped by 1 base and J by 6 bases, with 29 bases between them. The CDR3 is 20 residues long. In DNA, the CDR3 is TGCGCCAGCAGCCAAGTGGAGGGGGCCAGCGGGAGTCCCGGCAGGGATACGCAGTATTTT. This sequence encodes CASSQVEGASGSPGRDTQYF.

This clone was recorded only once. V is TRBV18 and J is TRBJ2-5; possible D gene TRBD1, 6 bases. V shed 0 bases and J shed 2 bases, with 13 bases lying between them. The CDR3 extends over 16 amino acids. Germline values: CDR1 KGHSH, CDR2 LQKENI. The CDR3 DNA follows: TGTGCCAGCTCACCACCGGCTTGGGGGCCGCAAGAGACCCAGTACTTC. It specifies CASSPPAWGPQETQYF.

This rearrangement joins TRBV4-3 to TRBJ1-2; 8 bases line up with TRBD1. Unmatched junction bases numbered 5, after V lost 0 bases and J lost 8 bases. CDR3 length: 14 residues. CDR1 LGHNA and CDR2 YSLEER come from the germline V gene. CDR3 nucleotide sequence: TGCGCCAGCAGCCAAGACAGGGGGCGAGCGGGCTACACCTTC. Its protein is CASSQDRGRAGYTF.

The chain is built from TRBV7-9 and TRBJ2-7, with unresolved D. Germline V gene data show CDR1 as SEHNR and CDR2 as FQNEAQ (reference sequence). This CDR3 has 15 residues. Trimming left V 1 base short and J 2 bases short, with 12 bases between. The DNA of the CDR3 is TGTGCCAGCAGCTTAGTCCCCCCAAGAACCTACGAGCAGTACTTC. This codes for CASSLVPPRTYEQYF.

The CDR3, as DNA: TGTGCCAGCAGTTCCGGACAGGCTAACTATGGCTACACCTTC. Its protein is CASSSGQANYGYTF. The chain carries TRBV7-2 and TRBJ1-2; 7 bases agree with TRBD1. This CDR3 contains 14 residues. From germline, CDR1 is SGHTA and CDR2 FQGNSA. V shed 6 bases and J 0 bases; nucleotides not matched to a gene: 4.

CDR3 nucleotide sequence: TGTGCCAGCAGCTTGCTAGGACGAGAGACCCAGTACTTC. Protein sequence: CASSLLGRETQYF. V gene TRBV5-6 combines with J gene TRBJ2-5; D remains unclear. The ends were cut back, 1 base at V and 4 bases at J, with 8 bases in the middle. Germline V gene data show CDR1 as SGHDT and CDR2 as YYEEEE. This CDR3 has 13 amino acids. Together with reference TRBV5-6 and TRBJ2-5, the CDR3 gives the full variable domain: DAGVTQSPTHLIKTRGQQVTLRCSPKSGHDTVSWYQQALGQGPQFIFQYYEEEERQRGNFPDRFSGHQFPNYSSELNVNALLLGDSALYLCASSLLGRETQYFGPGTRLLVL.

The CDR3 bases are TGTGCCGCGGCAGGGGGCAGCCTCTATGGCTACACCTTC. Residues: CAAAGGSLYGYTF. The chain has TRBV2 and TRBJ1-2; 8 bases map to TRBD1. Germline V gene data show CDR1 as SNHLY and CDR2 as FYNNEI. CDR3 size: 13 residues. Unmatched junction bases numbered 9, after V lost 11 bases and J lost 4 bases.

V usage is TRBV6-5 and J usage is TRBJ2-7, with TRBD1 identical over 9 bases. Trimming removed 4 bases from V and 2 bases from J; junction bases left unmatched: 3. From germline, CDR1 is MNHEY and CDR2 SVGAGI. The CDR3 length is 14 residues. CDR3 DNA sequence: TGTGCCAGCAGTTCCGACAGGGGGACCTACGAGCAGTACTTC. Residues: CASSSDRGTYEQYF.

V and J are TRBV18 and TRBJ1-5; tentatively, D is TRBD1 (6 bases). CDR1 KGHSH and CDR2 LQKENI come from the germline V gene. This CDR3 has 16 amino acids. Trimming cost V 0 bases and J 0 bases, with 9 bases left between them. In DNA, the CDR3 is TGTGCCAGCTCACCACCGGGACAATATAGCAATCAGCCCCAGCATTTT. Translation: CASSPPGQYSNQPQHF.